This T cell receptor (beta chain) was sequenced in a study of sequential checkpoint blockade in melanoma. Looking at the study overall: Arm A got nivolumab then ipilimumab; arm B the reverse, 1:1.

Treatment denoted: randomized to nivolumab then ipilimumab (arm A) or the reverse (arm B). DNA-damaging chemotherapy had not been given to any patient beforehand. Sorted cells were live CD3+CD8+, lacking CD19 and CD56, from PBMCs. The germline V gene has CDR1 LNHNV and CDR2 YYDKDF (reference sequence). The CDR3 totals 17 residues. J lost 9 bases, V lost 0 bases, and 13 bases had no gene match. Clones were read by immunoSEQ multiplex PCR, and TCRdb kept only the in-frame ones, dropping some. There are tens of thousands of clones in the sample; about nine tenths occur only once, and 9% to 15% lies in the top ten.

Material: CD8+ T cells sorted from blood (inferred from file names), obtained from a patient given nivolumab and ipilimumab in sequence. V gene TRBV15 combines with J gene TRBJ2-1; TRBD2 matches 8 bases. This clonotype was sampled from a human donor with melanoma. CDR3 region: CATSRDRLVSGNFEQFF. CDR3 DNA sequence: TGTGCCACCAGCAGAGATAGGCTCGTTAGCGGGAACTTTGAGCAGTTCTTC. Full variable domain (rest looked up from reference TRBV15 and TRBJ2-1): DAMVIQNPRYQVTQFGKPVTLSCSQTLNHNVMYWYQQKSSQAPKLLFHYYDKDFNNEADTPDNFQSRRPNTSFCFLDIRSPGLGDTAMYLCATSRDRLVSGNFEQFFGPGTRLTVL.